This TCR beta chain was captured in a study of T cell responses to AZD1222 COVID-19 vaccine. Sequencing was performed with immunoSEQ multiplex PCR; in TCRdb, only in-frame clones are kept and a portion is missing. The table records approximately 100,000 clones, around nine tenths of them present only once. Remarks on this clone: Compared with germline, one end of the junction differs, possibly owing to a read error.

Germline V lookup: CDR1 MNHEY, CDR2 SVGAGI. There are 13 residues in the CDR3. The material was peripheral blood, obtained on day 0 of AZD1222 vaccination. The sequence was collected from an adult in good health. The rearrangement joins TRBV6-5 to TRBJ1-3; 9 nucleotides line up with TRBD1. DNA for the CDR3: TGTGCCACCAAAACAGGGGGCCCCACCATAGGGGATTTT. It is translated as CATKTGGPTIGDF.